This entry lists 28 T cell receptor beta chains sequenced from one sample in a study of metastatic and nonmetastatic thyroid tumors. Until they underwent thyroid surgery, no patient had received any treatment. TCRdb re-processed the PCR reads through MiXCR. The profile covers tens of thousands of clones, with about 29% appearing a single time and roughly a tenth taken by the ten largest. Input material: blood. The source is a male donor with papillary thyroid cancer or a benign thyroid nodule (not recorded which). Some clones in this sample may be carry-over from other donors' samples.

This chain links TRBV6-1 with TRBJ2-7; 9 nucleotides agree with TRBD2. J lost 7 bases, V lost 5 bases, and 9 bases had no gene match. This CDR3 has 14 residues. Germline V gene lookup returns CDR1 MNHNS and CDR2 SASEGT. The CDR3 reads CASSPSGGSGEQYF. The CDR3 DNA is TGTGCCAGCAGTCCCAGCGGGGGGAGCGGGGAGCAGTACTTC.

This chain joins TRBV20-1 and TRBJ1-5; D might be TRBD1 (5 bases). The germline V gene encodes CDR1 DFQATT and CDR2 SNEGSKA (reference sequence). The CDR3 spans 15 residues. V was cut by 5 bases and J by 4 bases, with 18 bases left in between. The CDR3 DNA follows: TGCAGTGCTGTTGGAGGGGCCTCGGGGAATCAGCCCCAGCATTTT. Protein: CSAVGGASGNQPQHF.

The V and J genes are TRBV28 and TRBJ2-5, with 7 bases lining up with TRBD1. J was trimmed by 3 bases and V by 6 bases; bases with no gene match: 7. The CDR3 sequence is 14 residues long. Germline assignment: CDR1 MDHEN and CDR2 SYDVKM. CDR3 region: CASRAGTEKETQYF. For the CDR3, the DNA is TGTGCCAGCAGAGCCGGGACAGAAAAAGAGACCCAGTACTTC.

This clone was observed a handful of times. V usage is TRBV6-4 and J usage is TRBJ1-1; 7 bases are shared with TRBD1. The CDR3 sequence is 14 residues long. The ends lost 4 bases at V and 1 base at J; junction bases unmatched: 3. Germline values: CDR1 MRHNA, CDR2 SNTAGT. The CDR3, as DNA: TGTGCCAGCAGTGCAGGGGGGGAGAACACTGAAGCTTTCTTT. Translating it yields CASSAGGENTEAFF.

This clone was counted ten times or more. The chain recombines TRBV7-8 with TRBJ2-3; 13 bases are a match to TRBD2. The CDR3 runs 16 residues. Trimming removed 1 base from V and 4 bases from J; junction bases left unmatched: 2. Germline V CDR1 and CDR2: SGHVS, FQNEAQ. CDR3 protein: CASSLDGLAGADTQYF. As DNA, the CDR3 is TGTGCCAGCAGCTTAGACGGACTAGCGGGGGCAGATACGCAGTATTTT.

V is TRBV20-1 and J is TRBJ2-7; 7 bases line up with TRBD2. This CDR3 region has 15 residues. Germline assignment: CDR1 DFQATT and CDR2 SNEGSKA (reference sequence). V dropped 1 base and J dropped 3; count of bases not matched to a gene: 9. CDR3 in amino acids: CSARGGTNKFYEQYF. CDR3 bases: TGCAGTGCTAGAGGAGGGACTAATAAGTTCTACGAGCAGTACTTC.

This chain joins TRBV20-1 and TRBJ1-2, with 7 bases matching TRBD1. In germline, CDR1 is DFQATT, CDR2 SNEGSKA (reference sequence). There are 13 residues in the CDR3. With 5 bases clipped from V and 0 bases from J, the junction kept 3 bases outside the gene matches. The chain's CDR3 is CSAGDRTNYGYTF. The CDR3 DNA sequence: TGCAGTGCTGGGGACAGAACTAACTATGGCTACACCTTC.

This clone was observed many times. V and J are TRBV6-2 or TRBV6-3 and TRBJ2-1; no firm D call. The CDR3 totals 14 residues. The V gene's germline CDR1 is MNHEY and CDR2 SVGEGT. V lost 0 bases and J lost 4, with 7 bases in between. The CDR3 DNA sequence: TGTGCCAGCAGTTACTCGAGCATATACAATGAGCAGTTCTTC. It specifies CASSYSSIYNEQFF.

This clone has at least ten counts. CDR3 sequence (DNA): TGCAGTGCTGGGACTAACAATGAGCAGTTCTTC. It encodes CSAGTNNEQFF. V is TRBV20-1 and J is TRBJ2-1, with TRBD2 matching 7 bases. V shed 5 bases, J shed 5 bases, and the junction held 0 bases outside the gene matches. CDR3 length: 11 amino acids. The V gene's germline CDR1 is DFQATT and CDR2 SNEGSKA (reference sequence).

The gene calls are TRBV20-1 and TRBJ2-7; D remains unclear. This CDR3 comprises 11 residues. The germline CDR1 and CDR2 sequences are DFQATT and SNEGSKA (reference sequence). Trimming cost V 6 bases and J 4 bases, with 10 bases left between them. The CDR3 nucleotides read TGCAGTGCCCGGGTGGGGTACGAGCAGTACTTC. It yields the protein CSARVGYEQYF.

In DNA, the CDR3 is TGTGCCAGTTCCCCCATACAGGACTATGGCTACACCTTC. This sequence encodes CASSPIQDYGYTF. The J gene is TRBJ1-2, the V gene TRBV19, with a possible D match to TRBD1 (5 bases). CDR1 and CDR2 from the germline V gene are LNHDA and SQIVND (reference sequence). The CDR3 contains 13 residues. V lost 8 bases and J lost 3, with 13 bases in between.

This clone rates as medium-sized. The rearrangement uses TRBV6-5 and TRBJ2-7, with 11 positions matching TRBD2. Per the germline V gene, CDR1 is MNHEY and CDR2 is SVGAGI. V shed 6 bases and J 1 base; nucleotides not matched to a gene: 14. CDR3 length equals 18 residues. CDR3 sequence reads: CASRSTSGSATGSYEQYF. Here the CDR3 DNA reads TGTGCCAGCAGATCAACTAGCGGGAGCGCTACGGGGTCCTACGAGCAGTACTTC.

This clone came up many times. This rearrangement joins TRBV2 to TRBJ2-5, with 9 positions matching TRBD1. After removal of 8 bases from V and 2 bases from J, the junction contained 15 bases not matched to a gene. This CDR3 spans 17 amino acids. Germline CDR1 SNHLY, CDR2 FYNNEI. The CDR3 loop is CASYRGRIGGPQETQYF. The CDR3 nucleotides are TGTGCCAGCTACAGGGGGCGCATTGGCGGACCTCAAGAGACCCAGTACTTC.

Ten or more counts support this clone. The V and J genes are TRBV20-1 and TRBJ1-6; D call uncertain. This CDR3 contains 14 residues. Per the germline V gene, CDR1 is DFQATT and CDR2 is SNEGSKA (reference sequence). Deletions cut 3 bases from V and 2 bases from J, with 8 bases between. For the CDR3, the DNA is TGCAGTGCTAGGAGGGAGACCTATAATTCACCCCTCCACTTT. It specifies CSARRETYNSPLHF.

This clone was detected many times. The chain couples TRBV27 to TRBJ1-5; no firm D call. V shed 6 bases and J shed 6 bases, with 9 bases lying between them. The CDR3 contains 12 residues. Germline V gene sequence: CDR1 MNHEY, CDR2 SMNVEV (reference sequence). CDR3 region: CASRSPGQPQHF. In DNA, the CDR3 is TGTGCCAGCAGATCCCCCGGTCAGCCCCAGCATTTT.

V is TRBV20-1 and J is TRBJ2-1; tentative D call: TRBD2 (6 bases). The CDR3 spans 16 residues. Germline V CDR1 and CDR2: DFQATT, SNEGSKA (reference sequence). V was trimmed by 1 base and J by 2 bases, leaving 15 bases between them. The chain's CDR3 is CSARVGGSGPYNEQFF. The CDR3 DNA reads TGCAGTGCTAGAGTTGGAGGTAGCGGACCCTACAATGAGCAGTTCTTC.

The chain employs TRBV20-1 and TRBJ1-2; D is possibly TRBD1 (5 bases). The ends were cut back, 0 bases at V and 8 bases at J, with 22 bases in the middle. CDR3 length equals 16 residues. The V gene's germline CDR1 is DFQATT and CDR2 SNEGSKA (reference sequence). In DNA form, the CDR3 reads TGCAGTGCTAGAGATGGCGTCCACCGGGGAGGGGTCGGCTACACCTTC. Protein sequence: CSARDGVHRGGVGYTF.

Only a few counts were recorded for this clone. V usage is TRBV5-1 and J usage is TRBJ2-2; D is unclear. This CDR3 comprises 13 residues. The V gene's germline CDR1 is SGHRS and CDR2 YFSETQ. Between the trimmed V and J ends, which lost 4 bases and 5 bases, there was a span of 9 bases. Here the CDR3 reads CASSPSSTGELFF. The DNA for the CDR3 is TGCGCCAGCAGCCCATCGAGTACCGGGGAGCTGTTTTTT.

This clone appeared a few times. The chain links TRBV5-1 to TRBJ2-1, with 10 bases that match TRBD2. V lost 1 base to trimming and J lost 7 bases; unmatched junction nucleotides: 8. This CDR3 contains 16 residues. Germline loops: CDR1 SGHRS, CDR2 YFSETQ. CDR3 protein: CASSLNEAGGGNEQFF. In DNA, the CDR3 is TGCGCCAGCAGCTTGAATGAAGCGGGAGGGGGTAATGAGCAGTTCTTC. Full variable domain (remainder filled in from reference TRBV5-1 and TRBJ2-1): KAGVTQTPRYLIKTRGQQVTLSCSPISGHRSVSWYQQTPGQGLQFLFEYFSETQRNKGNFPGRFSGRQFSNSRSEMNVSTLELGDSALYLCASSLNEAGGGNEQFFGPGTRLTVL.

This clone was picked up many times. The V gene is TRBV3-1, the J gene TRBJ1-3; D unclear. In germline, CDR1 is LGHDT, CDR2 YNNKEL (reference sequence). The CDR3 has 15 amino acids. Trimming removed 2 bases from V and 7 bases from J, with 15 bases in between. The CDR3 here is CASSQQLRIGNTIYF. The CDR3 DNA is TGTGCCAGCAGCCAACAGCTCCGAATTGGGAACACCATATATTTT.

This rearrangement joins TRBV4-2 to TRBJ2-3, with 14 bases lining up with TRBD2. The CDR3 sequence is 17 residues long. CDR1 and CDR2 from the germline V gene are LGHNA and YNFKEQ. With V trimmed by 4 bases and J by 3 bases, 6 bases remained unmatched. The CDR3 is CASSRGGLAGGTDTQYF. The CDR3 coding sequence is TGTGCCAGCAGCCGAGGAGGACTAGCGGGAGGAACAGATACGCAGTATTTT.

This clone was observed many times. The gene calls are TRBV7-3 and TRBJ2-7; the D is unclear. This CDR3 is 13 amino acids long. Germline V gene sequence: CDR1 SGHTA, CDR2 FQGTGA. Between the trimmed V and J ends, which lost 3 bases and 5 bases, there was a span of 11 bases. The CDR3 reads CASSFGQSDEQYF. DNA of the CDR3: TGTGCCAGCAGCTTTGGTCAATCCGACGAGCAGTACTTC.

Written as DNA, the CDR3 is TGCGCCAGCAGCTTTGGGACCACCGGGGAGCTGTTTTTT. It translates to CASSFGTTGELFF. The chain employs TRBV5-1 and TRBJ2-2; TRBD1 or TRBD2 may be the D gene (5 bases each). This CDR3 is built from 13 residues. The germline V gene encodes CDR1 SGHRS and CDR2 YFSETQ. V was cut by 2 bases and J by 4 bases, with 6 bases left in between.

The chain links TRBV6-1 to TRBJ2-7; D may be TRBD2 (6 bases). CDR1 is MNHNS, CDR2 SASEGT, per germline. V was trimmed by 5 bases and J by 1 base, leaving 15 bases between them. The CDR3 has 15 amino acids. The CDR3 reads CASSPDGGGSYEQYF. CDR3 sequence (DNA): TGTGCCAGCAGTCCCGACGGGGGAGGATCCTACGAGCAGTACTTC.

Sample share makes this clone medium-sized. CDR3 sequence reads: CASSRGTRSGNTIYF. The CDR3 nucleotides read TGCGCCAGCAGCCGTGGGACACGCTCTGGAAACACCATATATTTT. V and J are TRBV5-1 and TRBJ1-3, with TRBD1 as a possible D gene (6 bases). The V end was cut by 4 bases, the J end by 0 bases, with 11 bases between. The germline V gene encodes CDR1 SGHRS and CDR2 YFSETQ. The CDR3 totals 15 residues. The full variable domain, in which reference TRBV5-1 and TRBJ1-3 provide the parts outside the CDR3, is KAGVTQTPRYLIKTRGQQVTLSCSPISGHRSVSWYQQTPGQGLQFLFEYFSETQRNKGNFPGRFSGRQFSNSRSEMNVSTLELGDSALYLCASSRGTRSGNTIYFGEGSWLTVV.

This chain links TRBV18 with TRBJ2-5; a possible D gene is TRBD2 (6 bases). The length of the CDR3 is 13 residues. The germline V gene encodes CDR1 KGHSH and CDR2 LQKENI. The V and J ends lost 3 bases and 7 bases respectively, with 12 bases between them. The DNA of the CDR3 is TGTGCCAGCTCACCCGCGGGGCCCGTGACCCAGTACTTC. Its translation is CASSPAGPVTQYF. The full variable domain, completed using reference TRBV18 and TRBJ2-5, is NAGVMQNPRHLVRRRGQEARLRCSPMKGHSHVYWYRQLPEEGLKFMVYLQKENIIDESGMPKERFSAEFPKEGPSILRIQQVVRGDSAAYFCASSPAGPVTQYFGPGTRLLVL.

The chain uses TRBV12-3 or TRBV12-4 and TRBJ1-2; D may be TRBD1 (6 bases). The CDR3 is 13 amino acids. The germline V and J ends were trimmed by 6 bases and 7 bases, with 15 bases remaining between them. Written as DNA, the CDR3 is TGTGCCAGCAGCCTACAGGGTTCGGGTGGCTACACCTTC. It yields the protein CASSLQGSGGYTF.

This clone was counted between two and nine times. The CDR3 protein is CASSGLAATDTQYF. CDR3 sequence (DNA): TGTGCCAGCAGCGGACTAGCGGCGACAGATACGCAGTATTTT. The chain has TRBV13 and TRBJ2-3, with TRBD2 identical over 10 bases. V lost 5 bases to trimming and J lost 3 bases; unmatched junction nucleotides: 2. This CDR3 contains 14 residues. The germline CDR1 and CDR2 sequences are PRHDT and FYEKMQ (reference sequence).